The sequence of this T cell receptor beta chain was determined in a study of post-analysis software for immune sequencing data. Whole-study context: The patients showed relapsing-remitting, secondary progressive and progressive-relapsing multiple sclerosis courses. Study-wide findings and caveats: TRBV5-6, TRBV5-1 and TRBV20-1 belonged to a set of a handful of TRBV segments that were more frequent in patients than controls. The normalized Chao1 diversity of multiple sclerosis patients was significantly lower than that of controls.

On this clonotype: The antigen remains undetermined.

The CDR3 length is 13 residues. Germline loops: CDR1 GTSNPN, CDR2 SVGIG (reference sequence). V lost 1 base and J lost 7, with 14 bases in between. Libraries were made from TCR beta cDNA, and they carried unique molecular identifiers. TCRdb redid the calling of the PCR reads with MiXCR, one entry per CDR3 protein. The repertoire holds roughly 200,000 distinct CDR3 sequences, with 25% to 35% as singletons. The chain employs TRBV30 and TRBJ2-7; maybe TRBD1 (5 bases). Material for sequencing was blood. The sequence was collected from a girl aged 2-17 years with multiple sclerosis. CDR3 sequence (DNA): TGTGCCTGGAGTGCCTCAGGGAACGGGGAGCAGTACTTC. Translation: CAWSASGNGEQYF.